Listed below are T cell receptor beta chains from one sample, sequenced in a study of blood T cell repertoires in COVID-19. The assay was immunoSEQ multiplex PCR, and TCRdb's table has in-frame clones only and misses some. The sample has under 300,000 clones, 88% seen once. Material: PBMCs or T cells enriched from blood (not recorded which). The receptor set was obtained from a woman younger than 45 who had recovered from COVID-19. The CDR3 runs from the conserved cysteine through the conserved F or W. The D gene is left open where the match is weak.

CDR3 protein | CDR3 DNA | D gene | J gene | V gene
CASSSEAGGRGQYF | TGTGCCAGCAGCTCCGAAGCGGGAGGACGTGGCCAGTACTTC | TRBD2 | TRBJ2-5 | TRBV11-1
CASSPLPSPSLGNTIYF | TGTGCCAGCTCACCACTCCCTTCGCCAAGCCTCGGAAACACCATATATTTT | . | TRBJ1-3 | TRBV18
CASSFKWPPGYTF | TGTGCCAGCAGTTTTAAATGGCCGCCTGGCTACACCTTC | . | TRBJ1-2 | TRBV28
CASSLGQGLFGEKLFF | TGTGCCAGCAGCTTAGGACAGGGTTTATTCGGGGAAAAACTGTTTTTT | TRBD1 | TRBJ1-4 | TRBV7-2
CAITDQGMGEQYF | TGTGCCATCACGGATCAGGGCATGGGGGAGCAGTACTTC | . | TRBJ2-7 | TRBV10-3
CASSLAWGLAGGYEQFF | TGCGCCAGCAGCTTGGCGTGGGGACTAGCGGGAGGCTATGAGCAGTTCTTC | TRBD2 | TRBJ2-1 | TRBV5-1
CASSLLGRADGYTF | TGTGCCAGCAGCTTACTAGGGAGGGCGGATGGCTACACCTTC | . | TRBJ1-2 | TRBV7-9
CASSVEPMTALNSPLHF | TGTGCCAGCAGCGTAGAACCGATGACAGCGCTAAATTCACCCCTCCACTTT | . | TRBJ1-6 | TRBV9
CASSPAEGINTEAFF | TGTGCCAGCTCACCAGCGGAGGGCATAAACACTGAAGCTTTCTTT | . | TRBJ1-1 | TRBV18
CAIPQGDGNTIYF | TGTGCCATCCCACAGGGGGATGGAAACACCATATATTTT | TRBD1 | TRBJ1-3 | TRBV10-3
CASSGTNQPQHF | TGTGCCAGCAGTGGAACAAATCAGCCCCAGCATTTT | . | TRBJ1-5 | TRBV2
CATYGTGFNGPEAFF | TGTGCCACCTATGGCACGGGGTTCAACGGCCCTGAAGCTTTCTTT | . | TRBJ1-1 | TRBV15
CASSVGRAPYYGYTF | TGTGCCAGCAGCGTAGGCAGGGCCCCCTACTATGGCTACACCTTC | . | TRBJ1-2 | TRBV7-9
CASTDTYGYTF | TGTGCCAGCACCGACACCTATGGCTACACCTTC | . | TRBJ1-2 | TRBV12-3/TRBV12-4
CASSLGEGWYGGTSPSEQYF | TGCGCCAGCAGCTTGGGGGAGGGATGGTATGGCGGGACTTCCCCATCAGAGCAGTACTTC | TRBD2 | TRBJ2-7 | TRBV5-1